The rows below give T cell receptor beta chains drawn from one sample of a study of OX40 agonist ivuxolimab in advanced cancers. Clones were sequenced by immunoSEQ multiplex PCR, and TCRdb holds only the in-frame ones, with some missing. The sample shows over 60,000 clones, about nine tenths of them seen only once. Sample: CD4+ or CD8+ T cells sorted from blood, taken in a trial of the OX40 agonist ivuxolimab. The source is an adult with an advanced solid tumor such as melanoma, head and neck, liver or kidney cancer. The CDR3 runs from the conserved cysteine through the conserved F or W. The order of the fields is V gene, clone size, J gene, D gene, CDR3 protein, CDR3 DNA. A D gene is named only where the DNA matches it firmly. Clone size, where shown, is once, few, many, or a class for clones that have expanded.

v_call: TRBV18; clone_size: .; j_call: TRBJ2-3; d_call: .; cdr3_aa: CASSRAASSTDTQYF; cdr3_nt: TGTGCCAGCTCCCGAGCCGCATCTAGCACAGATACGCAGTATTTT
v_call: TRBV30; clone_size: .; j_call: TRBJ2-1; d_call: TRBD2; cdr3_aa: CAWSVGGSSYNEQFF; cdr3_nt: TGTGCCTGGAGTGTAGGCGGGAGCTCCTACAATGAGCAGTTCTTC
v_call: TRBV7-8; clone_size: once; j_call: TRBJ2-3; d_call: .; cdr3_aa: CASSVGRITDTQYF; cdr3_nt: TGTGCCAGCAGCGTGGGACGGATCACAGATACGCAGTATTTT
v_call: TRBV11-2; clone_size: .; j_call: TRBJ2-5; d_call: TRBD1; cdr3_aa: CASSLGQGYQETQYF; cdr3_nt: TGTGCCAGCAGCTTGGGACAGGGGTACCAAGAGACCCAGTACTTC
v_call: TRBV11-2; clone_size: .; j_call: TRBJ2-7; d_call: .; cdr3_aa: CASSATGYEQYF; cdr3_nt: TGTGCCAGCAGCGCAACAGGTTATGAGCAGTACTTC
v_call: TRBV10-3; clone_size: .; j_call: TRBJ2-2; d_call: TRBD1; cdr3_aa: CAISDPGQPSNTGELFF; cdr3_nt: TGTGCCATCAGTGATCCGGGACAGCCTTCGAACACCGGGGAGCTGTTTTTT
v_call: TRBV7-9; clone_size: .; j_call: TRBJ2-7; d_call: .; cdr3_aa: CASSLIAADEQYF; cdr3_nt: TGTGCCAGCAGCTTAATCGCCGCCGACGAGCAGTACTTC
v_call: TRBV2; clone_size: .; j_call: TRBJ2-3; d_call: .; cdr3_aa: CASIRQGTDTQYF; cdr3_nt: TGTGCCAGCATTCGGCAGGGTACAGATACGCAGTATTTT
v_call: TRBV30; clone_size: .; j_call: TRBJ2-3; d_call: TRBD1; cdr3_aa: CAWSKDRVDGGTDTQYF; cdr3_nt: TGTGCCTGGAGTAAGGACAGGGTCGATGGTGGCACAGATACGCAGTATTTT
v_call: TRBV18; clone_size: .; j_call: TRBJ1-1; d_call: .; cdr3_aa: CASSPPSGGGTEAFF; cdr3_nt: TGTGCCAGCTCACCACCATCCGGAGGGGGGACTGAAGCTTTCTTT
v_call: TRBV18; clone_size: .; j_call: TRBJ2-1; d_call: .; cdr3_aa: CASSPEGGRGEQFF; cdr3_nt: TGTGCCAGCTCACCCGAGGGGGGGAGAGGTGAGCAGTTCTTC
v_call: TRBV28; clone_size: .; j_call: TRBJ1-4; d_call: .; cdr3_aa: CASSLSGYEKLFF; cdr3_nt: TGTGCCAGCAGTTTATCGGGGTATGAAAAACTGTTTTTT
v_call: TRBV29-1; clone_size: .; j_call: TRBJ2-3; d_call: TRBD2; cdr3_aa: CSGGTSGTDTQYF; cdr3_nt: TGCAGCGGTGGGACTAGCGGCACAGATACGCAGTATTTT
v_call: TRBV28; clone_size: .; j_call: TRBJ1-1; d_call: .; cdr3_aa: CASSLSHAEAFF; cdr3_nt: TGTGCCAGCAGTTTATCACACGCTGAAGCTTTCTTT
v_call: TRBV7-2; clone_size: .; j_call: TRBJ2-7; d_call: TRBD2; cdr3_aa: CASSLGGGGTYEQYF; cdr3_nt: TGTGCCAGCAGCTTAGGTGGGGGGGGAACCTACGAGCAGTACTTC
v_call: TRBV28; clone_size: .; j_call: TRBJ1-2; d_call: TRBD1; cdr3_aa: CASRDRGPIGYTF; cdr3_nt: TGTGCCAGCAGGGACAGGGGGCCGATTGGCTACACCTTC
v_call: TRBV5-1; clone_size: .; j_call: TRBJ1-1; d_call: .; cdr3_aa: CASSSYRVATPNTEAFF; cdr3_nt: TGCGCCAGCAGCTCTTACAGGGTTGCCACACCGAACACTGAAGCTTTCTTT
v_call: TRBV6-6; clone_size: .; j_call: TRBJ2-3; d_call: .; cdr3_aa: CASTLVGTDTQYF; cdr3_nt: TGTGCCAGCACCCTCGTTGGGACAGATACGCAGTATTTT
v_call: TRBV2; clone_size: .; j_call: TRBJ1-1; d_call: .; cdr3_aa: CASSERDLGGTEAFF; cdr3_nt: TGTGCCAGCAGTGAGCGGGACCTTGGGGGCACTGAAGCTTTCTTT
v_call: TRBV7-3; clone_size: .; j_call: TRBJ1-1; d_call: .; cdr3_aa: CASSGDGNTEAFF; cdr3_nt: TGTGCCAGCAGCGGAGACGGGAACACTGAAGCTTTCTTT
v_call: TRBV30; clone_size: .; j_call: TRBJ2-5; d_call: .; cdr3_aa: CAHEVGETQYF; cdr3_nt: TGTGCCCATGAGGTAGGAGAGACCCAGTACTTC
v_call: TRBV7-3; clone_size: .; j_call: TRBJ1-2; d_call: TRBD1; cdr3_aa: CASSSRQGYGYTF; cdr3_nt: TGTGCCAGCAGCTCCCGACAGGGGTATGGCTACACCTTC
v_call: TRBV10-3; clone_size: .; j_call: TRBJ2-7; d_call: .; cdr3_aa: CAIRRDDHEQYF; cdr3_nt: TGTGCCATCAGAAGGGACGACCACGAGCAGTACTTC
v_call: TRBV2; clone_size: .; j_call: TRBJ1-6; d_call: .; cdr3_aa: CASRKDSPLHF; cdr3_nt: TGTGCCAGCAGGAAGGATTCACCCCTCCACTTT
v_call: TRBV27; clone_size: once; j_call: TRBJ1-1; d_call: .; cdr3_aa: CASKSVPGDTEAFF; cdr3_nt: TGTGCCAGCAAATCGGTGCCGGGGGATACTGAAGCTTTCTTT
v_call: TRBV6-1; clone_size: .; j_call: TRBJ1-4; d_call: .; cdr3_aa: CASTRDREKLFF; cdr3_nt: TGTGCCAGCACCCGAGACAGGGAAAAACTGTTTTTT
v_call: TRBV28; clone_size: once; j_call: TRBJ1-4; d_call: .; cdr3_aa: CASSLWGTGTNEKLFF; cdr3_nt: TGTGCCAGCAGTTTATGGGGGACGGGGACAAATGAAAAACTGTTTTTT
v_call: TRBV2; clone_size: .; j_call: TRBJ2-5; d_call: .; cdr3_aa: CASSEDRRETQYF; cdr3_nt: TGTGCCAGCAGTGAAGACAGGCGAGAGACCCAGTACTTC
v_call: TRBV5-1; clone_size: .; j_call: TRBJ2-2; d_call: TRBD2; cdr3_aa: CASNRLAGPSGELFF; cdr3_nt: TGCGCCAGCAACCGTCTAGCGGGCCCGAGCGGGGAGCTGTTTTTT
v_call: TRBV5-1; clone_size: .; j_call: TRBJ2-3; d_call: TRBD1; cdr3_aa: CASSRDRVTDTQYF; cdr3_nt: TGCGCCAGCAGCCGGGACAGGGTCACAGATACGCAGTATTTT
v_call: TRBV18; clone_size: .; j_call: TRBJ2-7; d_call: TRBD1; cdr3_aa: CASSRGQGYEQYF; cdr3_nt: TGTGCCAGCTCACGGGGACAGGGCTACGAGCAGTACTTC
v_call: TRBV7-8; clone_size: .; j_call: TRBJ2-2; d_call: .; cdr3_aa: CASSFGTFTGELFF; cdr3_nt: TGTGCCAGCAGCTTCGGGACGTTCACCGGGGAGCTGTTTTTT
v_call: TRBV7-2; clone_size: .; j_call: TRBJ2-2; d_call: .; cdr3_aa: CASSLTVITNTGELFF; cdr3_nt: TGTGCCAGCAGCTTAACGGTTATCACTAACACCGGGGAGCTGTTTTTT
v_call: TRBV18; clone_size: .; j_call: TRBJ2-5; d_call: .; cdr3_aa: CASTQGGQETQYF; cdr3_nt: TGTGCCAGCACTCAGGGAGGCCAAGAGACCCAGTACTTC
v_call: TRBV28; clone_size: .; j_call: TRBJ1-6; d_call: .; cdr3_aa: CASSLGRDYNSPLHF; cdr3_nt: TGTGCCAGCAGTTTGGGACGGGACTATAATTCACCCCTCCACTTT
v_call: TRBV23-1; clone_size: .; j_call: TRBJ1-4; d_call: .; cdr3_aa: CASSQSTRVYYEKLFF; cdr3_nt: TGCGCCAGCAGTCAATCTACGAGAGTATATTATGAAAAACTGTTTTTT
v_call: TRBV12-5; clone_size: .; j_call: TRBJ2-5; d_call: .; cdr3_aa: CASGLWSETQYF; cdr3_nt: TGTGCTAGTGGTTTGTGGTCGGAGACCCAGTACTTC
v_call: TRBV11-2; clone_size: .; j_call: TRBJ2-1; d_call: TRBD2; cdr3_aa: CASSLAGGRSYNEQFF; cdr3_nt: TGTGCCAGCAGCTTGGCGGGGGGGCGCTCCTACAATGAGCAGTTCTTC
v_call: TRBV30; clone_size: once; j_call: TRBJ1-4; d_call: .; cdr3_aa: CAWSEVGWEKLFF; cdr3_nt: TGTGCCTGGAGTGAAGTTGGTTGGGAAAAACTGTTTTTT
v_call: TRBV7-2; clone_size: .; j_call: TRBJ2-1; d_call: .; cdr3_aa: CASSLQGSSYNEQFF; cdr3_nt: TGTGCCAGCAGCTTACAGGGTAGCTCCTACAATGAGCAGTTCTTC
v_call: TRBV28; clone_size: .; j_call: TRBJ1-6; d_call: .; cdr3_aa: CASSLVGGRFGSPLHF; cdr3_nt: TGTGCCAGCAGTTTAGTGGGAGGGAGGTTTGGTTCACCCCTCCACTTT
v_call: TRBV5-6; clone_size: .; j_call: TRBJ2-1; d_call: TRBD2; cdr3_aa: CASSQLAASYNEQFF; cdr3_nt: TGTGCCAGCAGTCAACTAGCGGCATCCTACAATGAGCAGTTCTTC